A single TCR beta chain is shown here with its context. Its antigen is not identified. The record originates from a study of Graves' ophthalmopathy and Graves' hyperthyroidism. General study results and limits: A classifier, a 13-signature model, separated ophthalmopathy from stable hyperthyroidism with roughly 86% sensitivity and about 82% specificity.

The CDR3 length is 17 residues. V dropped 6 bases and J dropped 1; count of bases not matched to a gene: 10. Germline V gene data show CDR1 as MGHDK and CDR2 as SYGVNS. Amplification from RNA transcripts yielded the TCR beta CDR3 regions. A first-round RT-PCR used HTBI primers, followed by a second-round multiplex PCR. TCRdb re-called the multiplex PCR reads through MiXCR, storing one row per CDR3 protein. The table lists around 660,000 distinct CDR3 sequences, about two fifths of them singletons. This chain connects TRBV25-1 to TRBJ2-2; 8 bases are shared with TRBD2. The receptor was isolated from an adult man with Graves' ophthalmopathy. Source material: peripheral blood. This CDR3 reads CASSQSGGGRNTGELFF. The CDR3 nucleotides are TGTGCCAGCAGCCAGTCGGGCGGGGGGAGGAACACCGGGGAGCTGTTTTTT.